The 15 T cell receptor beta chains presented below share a single source sample, sequenced in a study of response to subunit inactivated influenza vaccine. TCRdb recomputed calls from the RT-PCR reads with MiXCR, one row per CDR3 protein. The table includes more than 550,000 distinct CDR3 sequences, 11% detected once. These data were likewise used in another study, on T cells expressing NK-cell markers. Per that study: Beta-chain TCR cDNA was generated via 5'RACE template switching with UMIs.

This sample comprised PBMCs from blood, obtained on the day of vaccination. All receptors come from a middle-aged man who received an inactivated influenza vaccine.

The sample holds a few counts of this clonotype. J is TRBJ1-2 and V is TRBV12-3 or TRBV12-4; TRBD1 is a possible D gene (5 bases). V lost 5 bases and J lost 6, with 25 bases in between. The CDR3 length is 17 residues. CDR3 in amino acids: CASSAIRGTGQFDGYTF. The CDR3 DNA is TGTGCCAGCAGTGCCATAAGAGGGACCGGCCAGTTCGATGGCTACACCTTC.

The V gene is TRBV28, the J gene TRBJ2-7, with D perhaps TRBD2 (6 bases). Per germline, CDR1 MDHEN and CDR2 SYDVKM. The CDR3 has 16 residues. The V end was cut by 5 bases, the J end by 6 bases, with 23 bases between. CDR3 coding DNA: TGTGCCAGCAGTCGGTTCTCCTTGCGGAGGGCACCCGAGCAGTACTTC. Amino acids: CASSRFSLRRAPEQYF.

This clonotype was picked up many times. The V and J genes are TRBV10-1 and TRBJ2-7, with 8 bases that match TRBD2. The CDR3 has 14 residues. Per germline, CDR1 WNHNN and CDR2 SYGVQD (reference sequence). V was pared by 6 bases and J by 0 bases, with 4 bases of the junction left unmatched. The DNA for the CDR3 is TGCGCCAGCAGCCCCGGGACTAGCTCCTACGAGCAGTACTTC. Amino acid sequence: CASSPGTSSYEQYF.

V usage is TRBV20-1 and J usage is TRBJ2-2; D might be TRBD2 (5 bases). Trimming removed 0 bases from V and 5 bases from J, with 10 bases in between. This CDR3 has 14 residues. The V gene's germline CDR1 is DFQATT and CDR2 SNEGSKA (reference sequence). The DNA for the CDR3 is TGCAGTGCTAGAGATGGCGGAGGTACCGGGGAGCTGTTTTTT. It yields the protein CSARDGGGTGELFF.

This clonotype was found many times. This rearrangement joins TRBV24-1 to TRBJ2-1; 9 bases map to TRBD1. Germline V CDR1 and CDR2: KGHDR, SFDVKD. This CDR3 is built from 15 residues. V lost 6 bases, J lost 9 bases, and 11 bases stayed unmatched. CDR3 loop: CATSRGTGNLGEQFF. The DNA of the CDR3 is TGTGCCACCAGTCGTGGGACAGGGAATCTCGGTGAGCAGTTCTTC.

This clonotype was counted ten times or more. The chain couples TRBV7-9 to TRBJ2-3; D unresolved. With 2 bases removed from V and 2 bases from J, the gap between germline ends came to 11 bases. The CDR3 totals 15 residues. Per germline, CDR1 SEHNR and CDR2 FQNEAQ (reference sequence). This CDR3 reads CASSLNGPFTDTQYF. In nucleotides, the CDR3 is TGTGCCAGCAGCTTAAACGGGCCCTTCACAGATACGCAGTATTTT. Filled out from reference TRBV7-9 and TRBJ2-3, the complete variable domain reads DTGVSQNPRHKITKRGQNVTFRCDPISEHNRLYWYRQTLGQGPEFLTYFQNEAQLEKSRLLSDRFSAERPKGSFSTLEIQRTEQGDSAMYLCASSLNGPFTDTQYFGPGTRLTVL.

This clonotype was counted only a few times. J is TRBJ2-5 and V is TRBV10-3; D may be TRBD1 (6 bases). Trimming cost V 4 bases and J 5 bases, with 14 bases left between them. Germline CDR1 and CDR2: ENHRY and SYGVKD. The CDR3 loop spans 14 amino acids. In DNA, the CDR3 is TGTGCCATCAGTGGGTCAGGGGCCCACGAGACCCAGTACTTC. Protein sequence: CAISGSGAHETQYF.

This clonotype occurred a few times. DNA for the CDR3: TGTGCCAGCAGTTTTTGGCCTGTTGGGACCGGGGAGCTGTTTTTT. It codes for CASSFWPVGTGELFF. The V gene is TRBV28, the J gene TRBJ2-2; D gene ambiguous. CDR1 MDHEN and CDR2 SYDVKM come from the germline V gene. The CDR3 consists of 15 residues. Trimming removed 3 bases at V and 5 bases at J, with 13 bases between.

This clonotype was found many times. The J gene is TRBJ2-2, the V gene TRBV12-3 or TRBV12-4; TRBD2 matches at 9 bases. The CDR3 sequence is 12 residues long. With V trimmed by 6 bases and J by 11 bases, 4 bases remained unmatched. The CDR3 DNA follows: TGTGCCAGCAGCTGGACTAGCGCAGAGCTGTTTTTT. It translates to CASSWTSAELFF.

The genes are TRBV7-2 and TRBJ2-1; possibly TRBD1 for D (6 bases). V was clipped by 0 bases and J by 0 bases, with 9 bases between them. From germline, CDR1 is SGHTA and CDR2 FQGNSA. This CDR3 region has 16 residues. CDR3 nucleotides: TGTGCCAGCAGCTTAGCGTGGGGGCTCTCCTACAATGAGCAGTTCTTC. Protein product: CASSLAWGLSYNEQFF.

A few counts support this clonotype. This chain links TRBV2 with TRBJ2-3; D might be TRBD1 (6 bases). Germline V lookup: CDR1 SNHLY, CDR2 FYNNEI. With 3 bases removed from V and 3 bases from J, the gap between germline ends came to 16 bases. This CDR3 comprises 16 residues. Written as DNA, the CDR3 is TGTGCCAGCAGTGAGAGAAGGGGGTCGAGGACAGATACGCAGTATTTT. Translating gives CASSERRGSRTDTQYF.

The table lists this clonotype with a few counts. The V and J genes are TRBV3-1 and TRBJ1-1, with D maybe TRBD1 (6 bases). The length of the CDR3 is 14 residues. CDR1 is LGHDT and CDR2 is YNNKEL in the germline V gene (reference sequence). Trimming stripped 6 bases from V and 8 bases from J, with 19 bases between. CDR3 in DNA: TGTGCCAGCAGGGGCCTCCGGGACAAGGGGGAAGCTTTCTTT. Translating gives CASRGLRDKGEAFF. The full variable domain, rest sourced from reference TRBV3-1 and TRBJ1-1, is DTAVSQTPKYLVTQMGNDKSIKCEQNLGHDTMYWYKQDSKKFLKIMFSYNNKELIINETVPNRFSPKSPDKAHLNLHINSLELGDSAVYFCASRGLRDKGEAFFGQGTRLTVV.

The rearrangement links TRBV4-1 to TRBJ1-2, with no clear D. The V gene's germline CDR1 is MGHRA and CDR2 YSYEKL. Deletions cut 1 base from V and 2 bases from J, with 11 bases between. This CDR3 is built from 15 residues. CDR3 sequence (DNA): TGCGCCAGCAGCCAAGCGGCGGGTGCAAACTATGGCTACACCTTC. Translated, it gives CASSQAAGANYGYTF.

This clonotype was picked up many times. V is TRBV6-5 and J is TRBJ1-6, with unresolved D. V lost 4 bases and J lost 5, with 12 bases in between. Germline CDR1 MNHEY, CDR2 SVGAGI. CDR3 length equals 15 residues. The CDR3 DNA reads as TGTGCCAGCAGTTCCCCCGGATTCGATAATTCACCCCTCCACTTT. Protein sequence: CASSSPGFDNSPLHF.

The chain uses TRBV29-1 and TRBJ1-1; D may be TRBD1 (5 bases). Germline V lookup: CDR1 SQVTM, CDR2 ANQGSEA. V lost 6 bases, J lost 1 base, and 15 bases lay in between. CDR3 length: 14 residues. CDR3 DNA: TGCAGCGTACGCAGGGTGGTGGCGAACACTGAAGCTTTCTTT. It encodes CSVRRVVANTEAFF.